This T cell receptor beta chain was retrieved from a study of T cell responses to AZD1222 COVID-19 vaccine. Assay: immunoSEQ multiplex PCR; the TCRdb copy retains only in-frame clones and omits some. The sample shows 96,000 or so clones, roughly 88% of them seen only once. The CDR3 spans 14 residues. CDR1 and CDR2 from the germline V gene are MDHEN and SYDVKM. The V and J ends lost 2 bases and 10 bases respectively, with 12 bases between them. Study conclusions and caveats: Every sample of the repertoires postdated the peak T cell response. Nearly half of unique spike-specific TCRs reportedly avoided B.1.351 and B.1.1.7 mutated regions.

With regard to this clone: Its antigen is still unknown.

The rearrangement links TRBV28 to TRBJ1-6; D gene unclear. The TCR sequence derives from an adult in good health. Sequencing was performed on peripheral blood, taken on day 0 of AZD1222 vaccination. The CDR3 here is CASSLMGSGSPLHF. As DNA, the CDR3 is TGTGCCAGCAGTTTAATGGGGTCGGGCTCACCCCTCCACTTT.